This is a list of T cell receptor beta chains from one sample in a study of prognosis after radiotherapy for stage I lung cancer. MiXCR, applied by TCRdb to the multiplex PCR reads, yields one record per CDR3 protein. The top ten clones hold 57% of a sample with fewer than 25,000 distinct CDR3 sequences, 35% to 45% of them seen once. The sequences come from PBMCs, collected before or after stereotactic body radiation therapy (not recorded which). Every receptor here comes from a donor aged 50 or older with non-small cell lung cancer. Both conserved end residues are part of each CDR3. The order of the fields is J gene, clone size, D gene, V gene, CDR3 protein, CDR3 DNA. D genes are given only for firm matches. Clone size is shown for a subset of rows, as once, few, many or a class of expanded clone.

J gene: TRBJ1-1; clone size: many; D gene: -; V gene: TRBV2; CDR3 protein: CASRDTLNTEAFF; CDR3 DNA: TGTGCCAGCAGGGACACTTTGAACACTGAAGCTTTCTTT
J gene: TRBJ2-1; clone size: -; D gene: TRBD1; V gene: TRBV6-1; CDR3 protein: CASRKRPGQGINEQFF; CDR3 DNA: TGTGCCAGCAGAAAACGTCCGGGACAGGGGATCAATGAGCAGTTCTTC
J gene: TRBJ2-7; clone size: many; D gene: -; V gene: TRBV12-3/TRBV12-4; CDR3 protein: CASSLASSGGQYF; CDR3 DNA: TGTGCCAGCAGTTTAGCCTCCTCTGGCGGGCAGTACTTC
J gene: TRBJ2-7; clone size: many; D gene: -; V gene: TRBV6-1; CDR3 protein: CASRPSTRSHEQYF; CDR3 DNA: TGTGCCAGCAGGCCGTCCACTAGAAGCCACGAGCAGTACTTC
J gene: TRBJ2-1; clone size: many; D gene: TRBD2; V gene: TRBV11-2; CDR3 protein: CASSRREASYNEQFF; CDR3 DNA: TGTGCCAGCAGCCGGCGGGAGGCCTCCTACAATGAGCAGTTCTTC
J gene: TRBJ2-5; clone size: many; D gene: TRBD1; V gene: TRBV27; CDR3 protein: CASSWRPQGAGETQYF; CDR3 DNA: TGTGCCAGCAGTTGGAGGCCACAGGGGGCTGGGGAGACCCAGTACTTC
J gene: TRBJ1-1; clone size: once; D gene: -; V gene: TRBV5-1; CDR3 protein: CASSLDGMNTEAFF; CDR3 DNA: TGCGCCAGCAGCTTGGACGGCATGAACACTGAAGCTTTCTTT
J gene: TRBJ1-2; clone size: -; D gene: TRBD1; V gene: TRBV28; CDR3 protein: CASSIGGGVYTF; CDR3 DNA: TGTGCCAGCAGCATAGGGGGCGGTGTCTACACCTTC
J gene: TRBJ2-3; clone size: many; D gene: TRBD2; V gene: TRBV12-3/TRBV12-4; CDR3 protein: CASRPSAGGFGDTQYF; CDR3 DNA: TGTGCCAGCAGGCCCTCCGCGGGAGGGTTCGGAGATACGCAGTATTTT
J gene: TRBJ2-7; clone size: -; D gene: -; V gene: TRBV30; CDR3 protein: CAWSARGGRSYEQYF; CDR3 DNA: TGTGCCTGGAGTGCAAGGGGGGGCAGGAGCTACGAGCAGTACTTC
J gene: TRBJ2-2; clone size: many; D gene: -; V gene: TRBV7-6; CDR3 protein: CASSLNLGNTGELFF; CDR3 DNA: TGTGCCAGCAGCTTAAACCTGGGGAACACCGGGGAGCTGTTTTTT
J gene: TRBJ1-3; clone size: -; D gene: -; V gene: TRBV20-1; CDR3 protein: CSIVQSSGNTIYF; CDR3 DNA: TGCAGTATAGTCCAAAGTTCTGGAAACACCATATATTTT
J gene: TRBJ1-1; clone size: many; D gene: TRBD1; V gene: TRBV7-3; CDR3 protein: CASSVDRGGDTEAFF; CDR3 DNA: TGTGCCAGCAGCGTCGACAGGGGAGGCGACACTGAAGCTTTCTTT
J gene: TRBJ1-2; clone size: many; D gene: TRBD1; V gene: TRBV5-5; CDR3 protein: CASSPGQGPTSYGYTF; CDR3 DNA: TGTGCCAGCAGCCCGGGACAGGGCCCTACATCCTATGGCTACACCTTC
J gene: TRBJ1-1; clone size: many; D gene: -; V gene: TRBV11-2; CDR3 protein: CASSWTMNTEAFF; CDR3 DNA: TGTGCCAGCAGCTGGACCATGAACACTGAAGCTTTCTTT
J gene: TRBJ2-1; clone size: many; D gene: TRBD2; V gene: TRBV12-3/TRBV12-4; CDR3 protein: CASWPLGTSDEQFF; CDR3 DNA: TGTGCCAGCTGGCCCTTGGGGACTAGCGATGAGCAGTTCTTC
J gene: TRBJ2-7; clone size: many; D gene: -; V gene: TRBV5-4; CDR3 protein: CASSVQSGPLGYEQYF; CDR3 DNA: TGTGCCAGCAGCGTACAATCGGGACCTTTGGGCTACGAGCAGTACTTC
J gene: TRBJ2-7; clone size: many; D gene: TRBD2; V gene: TRBV6-8; CDR3 protein: CATSGLAGSYEQYF; CDR3 DNA: TGTGCCACCTCCGGACTAGCGGGTTCCTACGAGCAGTACTTC
J gene: TRBJ2-7; clone size: once; D gene: TRBD2; V gene: TRBV20-1; CDR3 protein: CSARDRSGSIYEQYF; CDR3 DNA: TGCAGTGCTAGAGATCGTAGCGGGAGTATATACGAGCAGTACTTC
J gene: TRBJ2-7; clone size: many; D gene: -; V gene: TRBV3-1; CDR3 protein: CASSEEATYEQYF; CDR3 DNA: TGTGCCAGCAGCGAAGAGGCTACCTACGAGCAGTACTTC
J gene: TRBJ2-7; clone size: few; D gene: TRBD2; V gene: TRBV24-1; CDR3 protein: CATSDSGTLYEQYF; CDR3 DNA: TGTGCCACCAGTGATAGCGGGACTCTCTACGAGCAGTACTTC
J gene: TRBJ2-3; clone size: -; D gene: TRBD2; V gene: TRBV20-1; CDR3 protein: CSAELAGGTDTQYF; CDR3 DNA: TGCAGTGCTGAGCTAGCGGGGGGCACAGATACGCAGTATTTT
J gene: TRBJ2-7; clone size: -; D gene: -; V gene: TRBV28; CDR3 protein: CAPHREVGLAYSYEQYF; CDR3 DNA: TGTGCCCCCCACAGGGAAGTGGGGCTAGCTTACTCCTACGAGCAGTACTTC
J gene: TRBJ2-1; clone size: many; D gene: -; V gene: TRBV5-4; CDR3 protein: CAGAESTYNEQFF; CDR3 DNA: TGTGCCGGAGCCGAATCAACTTACAATGAGCAGTTCTTC
J gene: TRBJ2-5; clone size: few; D gene: TRBD2; V gene: TRBV3-1; CDR3 protein: CAGGPSSGSKETQYF; CDR3 DNA: TGTGCCGGCGGACCCTCTAGCGGGAGTAAAGAGACCCAGTACTTC
J gene: TRBJ2-6; clone size: many; D gene: -; V gene: TRBV7-9; CDR3 protein: CASSSSGAGANVLTF; CDR3 DNA: TGTGCCAGCAGCTCTTCAGGGGCTGGGGCCAACGTCCTGACTTTC
J gene: TRBJ2-3; clone size: many; D gene: -; V gene: TRBV7-8; CDR3 protein: CASSSHSRRPLPNTDTQYF; CDR3 DNA: TGTGCCAGCAGCTCTCACTCAAGACGACCGCTTCCTAACACAGATACGCAGTATTTT
J gene: TRBJ2-7; clone size: -; D gene: TRBD2; V gene: TRBV6-2/TRBV6-3; CDR3 protein: CASSEEVGSGSYEQYF; CDR3 DNA: TGTGCCAGCAGTGAAGAAGTCGGTAGCGGGTCCTACGAGCAGTACTTC
J gene: TRBJ2-2; clone size: once; D gene: TRBD2; V gene: TRBV6-1; CDR3 protein: CASSSTSGGAAGELFF; CDR3 DNA: TGTGCCAGCAGCTCGACTAGCGGGGGGGCGGCCGGGGAGCTGTTTTTT
J gene: TRBJ1-6; clone size: -; D gene: -; V gene: TRBV6-1; CDR3 protein: CASSAQSGVGSPLHF; CDR3 DNA: TGTGCCAGCAGTGCCCAATCCGGGGTTGGATCACCCCTCCACTTT
J gene: TRBJ2-2; clone size: many; D gene: TRBD2; V gene: TRBV12-3/TRBV12-4; CDR3 protein: CASSPMLAGSGELFF; CDR3 DNA: TGTGCCAGCAGTCCTATGCTAGCGGGTTCCGGGGAGCTGTTTTTT
J gene: TRBJ2-2; clone size: -; D gene: TRBD2; V gene: TRBV12-3/TRBV12-4; CDR3 protein: CASRVTSGGAPGELFF; CDR3 DNA: TGTGCCAGCAGGGTAACTAGCGGGGGGGCTCCCGGGGAGCTGTTTTTT
J gene: TRBJ2-7; clone size: once; D gene: -; V gene: TRBV7-9; CDR3 protein: CASISLQLTSYEQYF; CDR3 DNA: TGTGCCAGCATTTCTTTACAGTTAACCTCCTACGAGCAGTACTTC
J gene: TRBJ2-2; clone size: -; D gene: -; V gene: TRBV12-3/TRBV12-4; CDR3 protein: CAGSLRGGPTGELFF; CDR3 DNA: TGTGCCGGCAGTCTAAGAGGGGGGCCCACCGGGGAGCTGTTTTTT
J gene: TRBJ1-1; clone size: many; D gene: TRBD1; V gene: TRBV5-1; CDR3 protein: CASSLQGSYTEAFF; CDR3 DNA: TGCGCCAGCAGCTTACAGGGGTCGTACACTGAAGCTTTCTTT
J gene: TRBJ2-5; clone size: many; D gene: TRBD2; V gene: TRBV28; CDR3 protein: CASSPLAGEETQYF; CDR3 DNA: TGTGCCAGCAGTCCCTTAGCGGGAGAAGAGACCCAGTACTTC
J gene: TRBJ2-7; clone size: -; D gene: -; V gene: TRBV6-1; CDR3 protein: CASSEGWGAYEQYF; CDR3 DNA: TGTGCCAGCAGTGAGGGGTGGGGGGCCTACGAGCAGTACTTC
J gene: TRBJ2-1; clone size: -; D gene: TRBD2; V gene: TRBV3-1; CDR3 protein: CASSHPAGVSNEQFF; CDR3 DNA: TGTGCCAGCAGCCATCCAGCGGGAGTCAGCAATGAGCAGTTCTTC
J gene: TRBJ1-2; clone size: many; D gene: -; V gene: TRBV7-9; CDR3 protein: CASSLASGEDGYTF; CDR3 DNA: TGTGCCAGCAGCTTAGCTTCGGGGGAGGATGGCTACACCTTC
J gene: TRBJ2-7; clone size: -; D gene: TRBD2; V gene: TRBV6-1; CDR3 protein: CASSVGIAGAHQYF; CDR3 DNA: TGTGCCAGCAGTGTTGGGATAGCGGGAGCCCACCAGTACTTC
J gene: TRBJ1-4; clone size: -; D gene: -; V gene: TRBV4-1; CDR3 protein: CASSQDLYRTNEKLFF; CDR3 DNA: TGCGCCAGCAGCCAAGATCTATACAGGACTAATGAAAAACTGTTTTTT
J gene: TRBJ1-4; clone size: many; D gene: TRBD1; V gene: TRBV5-1; CDR3 protein: CASSLLGRGLGNEKLFF; CDR3 DNA: TGCGCCAGCAGCTTGCTTGGCAGGGGGCTTGGTAATGAAAAACTGTTTTTT
J gene: TRBJ1-5; clone size: many; D gene: -; V gene: TRBV19; CDR3 protein: CASRYGSSLKGPQHF; CDR3 DNA: TGTGCCAGTAGATACGGGTCATCGCTGAAAGGGCCCCAGCATTTT
J gene: TRBJ2-7; clone size: -; D gene: -; V gene: TRBV11-3; CDR3 protein: CASSLGPRGEQYF; CDR3 DNA: TGTGCCAGCAGCTTAGGACCTCGGGGCGAGCAGTACTTC
J gene: TRBJ2-7; clone size: many; D gene: -; V gene: TRBV27; CDR3 protein: CASSPLQDKSYEQYF; CDR3 DNA: TGTGCCAGCAGTCCTCTACAGGACAAATCCTACGAGCAGTACTTC
J gene: TRBJ2-5; clone size: few; D gene: TRBD2; V gene: TRBV29-1; CDR3 protein: CSAQLAGVETQYF; CDR3 DNA: TGCAGCGCCCAACTAGCGGGAGTAGAGACCCAGTACTTC
J gene: TRBJ1-1; clone size: many; D gene: -; V gene: TRBV11-3; CDR3 protein: CASSAGRTEAFF; CDR3 DNA: TGTGCCAGCAGCGCGGGACGGACTGAAGCTTTCTTT
J gene: TRBJ1-1; clone size: many; D gene: -; V gene: TRBV11-2; CDR3 protein: CASSLGTANTEAFF; CDR3 DNA: TGTGCCAGCAGCTTAGGGACAGCGAACACTGAAGCTTTCTTT
J gene: TRBJ2-5; clone size: many; D gene: TRBD2; V gene: TRBV14; CDR3 protein: CASRRLGEGTQYF; CDR3 DNA: TGTGCCAGCAGGCGACTAGGGGAGGGGACCCAGTACTTC
J gene: TRBJ2-1; clone size: -; D gene: -; V gene: TRBV20-1; CDR3 protein: CSARRPGVQHNEQFF; CDR3 DNA: TGCAGTGCTAGAAGGCCAGGGGTCCAGCACAATGAGCAGTTCTTC
J gene: TRBJ1-5; clone size: many; D gene: TRBD1; V gene: TRBV3-1; CDR3 protein: CASSQAMDRAQPQHF; CDR3 DNA: TGTGCCAGCAGCCAGGCCATGGACAGGGCACAGCCCCAGCATTTT
J gene: TRBJ1-1; clone size: -; D gene: TRBD1; V gene: TRBV12-3/TRBV12-4; CDR3 protein: CASMSRTGHEAFF; CDR3 DNA: TGTGCCAGCATGTCGAGGACAGGCCATGAAGCTTTCTTT
J gene: TRBJ2-2; clone size: once; D gene: TRBD1; V gene: TRBV27; CDR3 protein: CASSPGQSTGELFF; CDR3 DNA: TGTGCCAGCAGTCCGGGACAGAGTACCGGGGAGCTGTTTTTT
J gene: TRBJ2-1; clone size: many; D gene: TRBD1; V gene: TRBV7-2; CDR3 protein: CASSLGGTGANEQFF; CDR3 DNA: TGTGCCAGCAGCTTAGGGGGGACAGGGGCCAATGAGCAGTTCTTC
J gene: TRBJ2-3; clone size: many; D gene: -; V gene: TRBV24-1; CDR3 protein: CATSDEDRSSTDTQYF; CDR3 DNA: TGTGCCACCAGTGATGAGGACCGATCAAGCACAGATACGCAGTATTTT
J gene: TRBJ2-7; clone size: -; D gene: -; V gene: TRBV6-1; CDR3 protein: CASSPRAYEQYF; CDR3 DNA: TGTGCCAGCAGTCCTAGGGCCTACGAGCAGTACTTC
J gene: TRBJ2-3; clone size: many; D gene: TRBD2; V gene: TRBV10-2; CDR3 protein: CASKGLAQADTQYF; CDR3 DNA: TGCGCCAGCAAGGGACTAGCGCAGGCAGATACGCAGTATTTT
J gene: TRBJ1-5; clone size: many; D gene: -; V gene: TRBV27; CDR3 protein: CASSLTRGGDQPQHF; CDR3 DNA: TGTGCCAGCAGTCTAACCCGTGGCGGGGATCAGCCCCAGCATTTT